The 5 T cell receptor beta chains listed next were all sequenced from one sample in a study of early T cells in non-severe SARS-CoV-2 infection. In TCRdb, the 5' RACE reads were re-called with MiXCR into one record per CDR3 protein. This table has some 61,000 distinct CDR3 sequences, around 13% appearing once. Input material: whole blood. The receptors here all came from an adult who was a healthcare worker with PCR-confirmed SARS-CoV-2 infection or an uninfected control (not recorded which).

The V gene is TRBV7-2, the J gene TRBJ2-5, with D tentatively TRBD2 (5 bases). Trimming pared 5 bases from V and 4 bases from J, leaving 5 bases between. Germline CDR1 SGHTA, CDR2 FQGNSA. This CDR3 is built from 11 residues. This CDR3 reads CASSEGETQYF. The DNA of the CDR3 is TGTGCCAGCAGCGAGGGAGAGACCCAGTACTTC.

The V gene is TRBV7-2, the J gene TRBJ2-7; the D gene is possibly TRBD2 (7 bases). The CDR3 contains 15 residues. CDR1 is SGHTA, CDR2 FQGNSA, per germline. Trimming took 1 base from V and 4 from J, leaving 14 bases between them. CDR3 protein: CASSLERGAGYEQYF. The CDR3, as DNA: TGTGCCAGCAGCTTAGAACGGGGGGCTGGGTACGAGCAGTACTTC.

The V call is TRBV29-1, the J call TRBJ2-7; 8 nucleotides line up with TRBD2. The CDR3 runs to 13 residues. Germline CDR1 and CDR2: SQVTM and ANQGSEA. The junction had 8 bases not matched to a gene; V was cut back by 4 bases and J by 6 bases. The CDR3 spells CSVVGPGGSEQYF. The DNA of the CDR3 is TGCAGCGTTGTCGGTCCGGGAGGGAGCGAGCAGTACTTC.

This clonotype was detected only a few times. The J gene is TRBJ2-7, the V gene TRBV7-2; 13 bases line up with TRBD2. CDR1 and CDR2 (germline): SGHTA, FQGNSA. This CDR3 is built from 18 residues. Unmatched junction bases numbered 9, after V lost 0 bases and J lost 4 bases. The CDR3 bases are TGTGCCAGCAGCTTAGCCGGGACTAGCGGGAATGGGAGGTACGAGCAGTACTTC. Translation gives CASSLAGTSGNGRYEQYF.

This clonotype was counted ten times or more. The rearrangement uses TRBV9 and TRBJ2-1, with 7 bases aligning to TRBD2. The germline V gene encodes CDR1 SGDLS and CDR2 YYNGEE. CDR3 length: 15 amino acids. With 2 bases clipped from V and 6 bases from J, the junction kept 8 bases outside the gene matches. The CDR3 DNA is TGTGCCAGCAGCGTTTTCGGGACTACCTTCAATGAGCAGTTCTTC. Translation gives CASSVFGTTFNEQFF.